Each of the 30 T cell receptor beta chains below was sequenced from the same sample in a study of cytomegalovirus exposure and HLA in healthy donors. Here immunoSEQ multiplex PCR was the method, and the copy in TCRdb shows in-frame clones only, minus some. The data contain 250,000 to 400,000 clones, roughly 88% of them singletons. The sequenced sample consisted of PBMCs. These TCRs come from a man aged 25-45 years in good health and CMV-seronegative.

CDR3 amino acids: CASSRGGGGFYEQYF. In DNA, the CDR3 is TGTGCCAGCAGCCGCGGGGGTGGAGGTTTCTACGAGCAGTACTTC. The chain couples TRBV7-9 to TRBJ2-7; TRBD2 matches 7 bases. Trimming at V came to 5 bases and at J to 3 bases, leaving 10 bases not matched to a gene. CDR1 is SEHNR, CDR2 FQNEAQ, per germline (reference sequence). The CDR3 length is 15 residues.

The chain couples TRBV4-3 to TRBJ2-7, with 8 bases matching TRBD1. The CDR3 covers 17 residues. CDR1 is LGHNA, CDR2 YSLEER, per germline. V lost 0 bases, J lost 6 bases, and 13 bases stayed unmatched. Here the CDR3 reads CASSQEVATGASGEQYF. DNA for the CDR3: TGCGCCAGCAGCCAAGAGGTCGCGACAGGGGCGTCGGGCGAGCAGTACTTC.

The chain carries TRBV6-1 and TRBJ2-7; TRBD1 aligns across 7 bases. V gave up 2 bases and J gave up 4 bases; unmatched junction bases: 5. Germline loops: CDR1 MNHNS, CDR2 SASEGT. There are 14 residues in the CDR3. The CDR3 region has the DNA TGTGCCAGCAGTGAATTTTGGGACAGATACGAGCAGTACTTC. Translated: CASSEFWDRYEQYF.

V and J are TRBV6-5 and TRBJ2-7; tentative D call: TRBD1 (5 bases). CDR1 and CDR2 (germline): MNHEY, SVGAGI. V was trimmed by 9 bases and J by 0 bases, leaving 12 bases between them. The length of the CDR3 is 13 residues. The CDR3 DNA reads TGTGCCAGTGCAGGGATAGACTCCTACGAGCAGTACTTC. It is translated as CASAGIDSYEQYF.

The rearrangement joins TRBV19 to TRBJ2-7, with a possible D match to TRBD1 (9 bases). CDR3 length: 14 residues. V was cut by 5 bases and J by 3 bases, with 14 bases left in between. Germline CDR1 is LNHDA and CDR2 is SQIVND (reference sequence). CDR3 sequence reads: CASSAGGQGYEQYF. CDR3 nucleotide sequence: TGTGCCAGTAGTGCGGGGGGACAGGGCTACGAGCAGTACTTC.

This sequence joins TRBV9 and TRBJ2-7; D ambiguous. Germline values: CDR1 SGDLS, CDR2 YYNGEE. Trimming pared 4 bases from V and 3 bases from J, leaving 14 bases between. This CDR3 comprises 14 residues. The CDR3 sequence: CASSPQNRDYEQYF. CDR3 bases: TGTGCCAGCAGCCCTCAAAACAGAGACTACGAGCAGTACTTC.

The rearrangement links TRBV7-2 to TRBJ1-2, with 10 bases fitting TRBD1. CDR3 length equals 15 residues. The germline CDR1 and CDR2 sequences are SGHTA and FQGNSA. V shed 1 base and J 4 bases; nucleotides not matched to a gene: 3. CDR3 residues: CASSLGDRGVYGYTF. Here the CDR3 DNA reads TGTGCCAGCAGCTTAGGGGACAGGGGTGTCTATGGCTACACCTTC.

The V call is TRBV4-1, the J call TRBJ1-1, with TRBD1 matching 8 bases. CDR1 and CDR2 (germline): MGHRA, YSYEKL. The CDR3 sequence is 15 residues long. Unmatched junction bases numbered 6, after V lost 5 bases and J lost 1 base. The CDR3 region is CASSAPGTGNTEAFF. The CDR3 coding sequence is TGCGCCAGCAGCGCCCCCGGGACAGGGAACACTGAAGCTTTCTTT.

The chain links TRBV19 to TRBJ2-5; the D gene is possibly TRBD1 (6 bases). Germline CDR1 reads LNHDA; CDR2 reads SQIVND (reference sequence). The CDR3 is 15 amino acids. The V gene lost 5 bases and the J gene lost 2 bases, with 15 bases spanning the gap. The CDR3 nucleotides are TGTGCCAGTAGTTCTAGGGGGTACTTGCAAGAGACCCAGTACTTC. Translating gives CASSSRGYLQETQYF.

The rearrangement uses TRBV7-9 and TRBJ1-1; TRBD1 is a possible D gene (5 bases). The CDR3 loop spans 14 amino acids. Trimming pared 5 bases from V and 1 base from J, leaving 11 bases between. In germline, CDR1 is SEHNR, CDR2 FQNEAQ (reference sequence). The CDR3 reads CASSLPGGNTEAFF. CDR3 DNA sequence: TGTGCCAGCAGCCTCCCGGGGGGGAACACTGAAGCTTTCTTT. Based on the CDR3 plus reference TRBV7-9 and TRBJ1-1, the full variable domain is DTGVSQNPRHKITKRGQNVTFRCDPISEHNRLYWYRQTLGQGPEFLTYFQNEAQLEKSRLLSDRFSAERPKGSFSTLEIQRTEQGDSAMYLCASSLPGGNTEAFFGQGTRLTVV.

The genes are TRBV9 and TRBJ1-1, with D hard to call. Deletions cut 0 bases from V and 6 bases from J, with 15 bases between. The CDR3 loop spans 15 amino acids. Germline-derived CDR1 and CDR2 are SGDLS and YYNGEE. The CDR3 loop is CASSVVDLFGPEAFF. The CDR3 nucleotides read TGTGCCAGCAGCGTAGTCGATTTATTTGGGCCTGAAGCTTTCTTT.

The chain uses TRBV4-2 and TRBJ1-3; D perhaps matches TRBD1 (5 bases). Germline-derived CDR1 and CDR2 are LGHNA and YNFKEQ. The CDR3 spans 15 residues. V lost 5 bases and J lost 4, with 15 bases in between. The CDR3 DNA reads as TGTGCCAGCAGCTCCGACAGCATCTTAGGAAACACCATATATTTT. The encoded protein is CASSSDSILGNTIYF.

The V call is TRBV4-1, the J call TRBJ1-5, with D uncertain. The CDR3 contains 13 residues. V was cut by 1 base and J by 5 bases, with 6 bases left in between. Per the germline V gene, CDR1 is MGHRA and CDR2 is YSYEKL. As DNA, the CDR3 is TGCGCCAGCAGCCAAGTGACTCATCAGCCCCAGCATTTT. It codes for CASSQVTHQPQHF.

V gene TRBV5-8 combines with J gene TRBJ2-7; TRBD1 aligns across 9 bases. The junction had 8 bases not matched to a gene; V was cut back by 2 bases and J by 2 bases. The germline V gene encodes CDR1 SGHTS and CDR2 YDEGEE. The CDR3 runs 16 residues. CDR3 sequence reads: CASSLFKGTGTYEQYF. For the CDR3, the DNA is TGTGCCAGCAGCTTATTTAAAGGGACAGGGACCTACGAGCAGTACTTC.

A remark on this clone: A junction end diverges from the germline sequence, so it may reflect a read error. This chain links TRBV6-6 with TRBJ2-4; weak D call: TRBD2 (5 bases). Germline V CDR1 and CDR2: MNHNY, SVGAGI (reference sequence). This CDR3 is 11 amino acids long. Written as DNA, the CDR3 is TGCGAGAGGGTGGAAGGAAACATTCAGTACTTC. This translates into CERVEGNIQYF.

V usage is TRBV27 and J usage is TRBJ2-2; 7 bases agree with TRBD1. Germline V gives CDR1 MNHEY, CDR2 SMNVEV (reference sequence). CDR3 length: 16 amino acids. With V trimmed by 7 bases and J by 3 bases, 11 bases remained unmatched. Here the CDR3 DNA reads TGTGCCAGCACACCATATCGGACAGGAGACACCGGGGAGCTGTTTTTT. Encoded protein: CASTPYRTGDTGELFF.

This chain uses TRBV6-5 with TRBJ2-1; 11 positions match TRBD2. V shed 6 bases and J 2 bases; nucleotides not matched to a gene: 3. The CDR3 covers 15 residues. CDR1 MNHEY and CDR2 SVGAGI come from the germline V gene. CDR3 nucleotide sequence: TGTGCCAGCAGCCGACTAGCGGGGACCTACAATGAGCAGTTCTTC. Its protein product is CASSRLAGTYNEQFF.

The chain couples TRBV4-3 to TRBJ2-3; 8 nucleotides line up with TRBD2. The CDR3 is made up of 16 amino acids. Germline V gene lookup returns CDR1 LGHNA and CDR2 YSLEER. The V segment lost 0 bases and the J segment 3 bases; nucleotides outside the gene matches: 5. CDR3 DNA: TGCGCCAGCAGCCAAGATACGGGAGGGAGAACAGATACGCAGTATTTT. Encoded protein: CASSQDTGGRTDTQYF.

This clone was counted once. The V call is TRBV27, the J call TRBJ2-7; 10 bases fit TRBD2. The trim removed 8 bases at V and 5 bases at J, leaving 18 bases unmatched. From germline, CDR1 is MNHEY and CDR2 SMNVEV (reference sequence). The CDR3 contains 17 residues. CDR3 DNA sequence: TGTGCCAGCGCTATCCGTTGGCTAAGCGGGGGGGCCCACGAGCAGTACTTC. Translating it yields CASAIRWLSGGAHEQYF.

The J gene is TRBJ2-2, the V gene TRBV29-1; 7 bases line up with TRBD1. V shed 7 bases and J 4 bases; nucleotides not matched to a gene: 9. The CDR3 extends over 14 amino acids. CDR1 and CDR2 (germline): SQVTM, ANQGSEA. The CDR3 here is CSARTGRGTGELFF. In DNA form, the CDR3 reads TGCAGCGCTCGGACAGGAAGGGGCACCGGGGAGCTGTTTTTT.

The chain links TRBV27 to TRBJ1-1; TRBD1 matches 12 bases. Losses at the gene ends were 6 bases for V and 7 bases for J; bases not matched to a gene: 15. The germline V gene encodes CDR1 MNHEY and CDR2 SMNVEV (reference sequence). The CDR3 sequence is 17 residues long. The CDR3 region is CASSRRAPGQGAIEAFF. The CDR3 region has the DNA TGTGCCAGCAGCCGGCGTGCACCGGGACAGGGGGCGATTGAAGCTTTCTTT.

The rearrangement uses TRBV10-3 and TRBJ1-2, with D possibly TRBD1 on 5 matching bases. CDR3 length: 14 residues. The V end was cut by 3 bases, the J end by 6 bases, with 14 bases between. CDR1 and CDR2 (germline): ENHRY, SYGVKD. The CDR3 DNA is TGTGCCATCAGTGAAGGGGAAGGATGGAATGGCTACACCTTC. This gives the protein CAISEGEGWNGYTF.

CDR3: CASSMTNKGRGNTEAFF. The DNA of the CDR3 is TGTGCCAGTAGTATGACGAACAAGGGTCGGGGAAACACTGAAGCTTTCTTT. The chain combines TRBV19 with TRBJ1-1; D is undetermined. Germline lookup yields CDR1 LNHDA and CDR2 SQIVND (reference sequence). The CDR3 runs 17 residues. V was cut by 3 bases and J by 2 bases, with 19 bases left in between.

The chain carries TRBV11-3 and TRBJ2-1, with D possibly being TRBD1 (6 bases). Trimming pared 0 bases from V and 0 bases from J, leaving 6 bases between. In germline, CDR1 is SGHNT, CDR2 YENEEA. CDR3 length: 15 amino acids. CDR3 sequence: CASSLEQGSYNEQFF. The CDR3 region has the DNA TGTGCCAGCAGCTTAGAACAGGGCTCCTACAATGAGCAGTTCTTC.

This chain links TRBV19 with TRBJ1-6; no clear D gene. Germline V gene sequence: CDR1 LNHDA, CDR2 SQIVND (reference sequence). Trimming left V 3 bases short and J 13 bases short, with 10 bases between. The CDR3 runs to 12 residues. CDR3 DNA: TGTGCCAGTAGTATTGGCGGATTGCCCCTCCACTTT. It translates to CASSIGGLPLHF. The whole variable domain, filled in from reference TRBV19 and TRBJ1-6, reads DGGITQSPKYLFRKEGQNVTLSCEQNLNHDAMYWYRQDPGQGLRLIYYSQIVNDFQKGDIAEGYSVSREKKESFPLTVTSAQKNPTAFYLCASSIGGLPLHFGNGTRLTVT.

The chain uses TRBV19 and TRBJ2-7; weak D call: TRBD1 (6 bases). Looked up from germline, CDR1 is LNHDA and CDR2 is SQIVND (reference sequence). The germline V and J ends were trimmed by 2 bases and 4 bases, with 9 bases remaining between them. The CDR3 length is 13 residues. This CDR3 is CASSIQGSYEQYF. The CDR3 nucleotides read TGTGCCAGTAGTATACAGGGGTCGTACGAGCAGTACTTC. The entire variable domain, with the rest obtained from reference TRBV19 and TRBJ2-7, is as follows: DGGITQSPKYLFRKEGQNVTLSCEQNLNHDAMYWYRQDPGQGLRLIYYSQIVNDFQKGDIAEGYSVSREKKESFPLTVTSAQKNPTAFYLCASSIQGSYEQYFGPGTRLTVT.

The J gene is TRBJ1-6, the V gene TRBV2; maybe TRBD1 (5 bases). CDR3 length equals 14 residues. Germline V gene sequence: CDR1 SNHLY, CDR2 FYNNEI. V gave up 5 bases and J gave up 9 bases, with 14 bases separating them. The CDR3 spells CASSQNLGGSPLHF. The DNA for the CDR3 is TGTGCCAGCAGTCAGAATCTGGGGGGTTCACCCCTCCACTTT.

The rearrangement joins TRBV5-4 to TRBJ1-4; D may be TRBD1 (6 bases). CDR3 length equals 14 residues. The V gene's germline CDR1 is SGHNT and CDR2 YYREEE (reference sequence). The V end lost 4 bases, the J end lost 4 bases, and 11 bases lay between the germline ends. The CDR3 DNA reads TGTGCCAGCAGCCCGGGACAACTTAATGAAAAACTGTTTTTT. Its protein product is CASSPGQLNEKLFF.

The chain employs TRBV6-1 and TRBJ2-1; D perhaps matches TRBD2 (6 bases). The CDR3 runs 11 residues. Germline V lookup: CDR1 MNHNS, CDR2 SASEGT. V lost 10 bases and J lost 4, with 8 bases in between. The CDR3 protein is CATGLYNEQFF. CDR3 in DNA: TGTGCCACTGGACTATACAATGAGCAGTTCTTC.

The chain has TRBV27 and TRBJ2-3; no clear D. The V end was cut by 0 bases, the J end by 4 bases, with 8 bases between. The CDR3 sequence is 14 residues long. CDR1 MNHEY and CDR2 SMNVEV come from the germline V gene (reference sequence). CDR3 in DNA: TGTGCCAGCAGTTTATCGTCGTTCGCAGATACGCAGTATTTT. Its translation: CASSLSSFADTQYF.